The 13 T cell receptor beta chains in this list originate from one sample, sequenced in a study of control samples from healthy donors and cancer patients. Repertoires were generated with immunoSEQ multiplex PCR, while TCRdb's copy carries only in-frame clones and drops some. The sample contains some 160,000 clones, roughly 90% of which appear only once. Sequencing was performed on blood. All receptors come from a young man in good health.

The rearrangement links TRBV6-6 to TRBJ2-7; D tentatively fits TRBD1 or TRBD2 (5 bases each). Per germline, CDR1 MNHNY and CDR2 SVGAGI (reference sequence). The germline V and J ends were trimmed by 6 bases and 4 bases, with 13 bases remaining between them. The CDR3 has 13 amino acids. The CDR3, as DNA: TGTGCCAGCAGGAGGGGCCTGGGTTACGAGCAGTACTTC. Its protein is CASRRGLGYEQYF.

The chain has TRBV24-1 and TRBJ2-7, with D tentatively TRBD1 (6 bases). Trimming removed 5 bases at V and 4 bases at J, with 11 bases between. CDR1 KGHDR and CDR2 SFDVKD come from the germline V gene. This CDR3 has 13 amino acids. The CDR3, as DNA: TGTGCCACCAGTGTGGCAGGACAGTACGAGCAGTACTTC. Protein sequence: CATSVAGQYEQYF.

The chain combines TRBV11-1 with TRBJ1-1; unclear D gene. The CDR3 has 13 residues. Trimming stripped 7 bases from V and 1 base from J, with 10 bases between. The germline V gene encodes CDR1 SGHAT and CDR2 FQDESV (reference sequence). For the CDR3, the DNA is TGTGCCAGCACAGCCCGGTGGAACACTGAAGCTTTCTTT. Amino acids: CASTARWNTEAFF. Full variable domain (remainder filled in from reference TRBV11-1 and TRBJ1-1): EAEVAQSPRYKITEKSQAVAFWCDPISGHATLYWYRQILGQGPELLVQFQDESVVDDSQLPKDRFSAERLKGVDSTLKIQPAELGDSAMYLCASTARWNTEAFFGQGTRLTVV.

In DNA form, the CDR3 reads TGTGCCACCAGTAACAGGGGGTCTAACTATGGCTACACCTTC. It encodes CATSNRGSNYGYTF. The rearrangement links TRBV24-1 to TRBJ1-2, with 8 bases aligning to TRBD1. Germline V gives CDR1 KGHDR, CDR2 SFDVKD. J gave up 0 bases and V 6 bases, and 2 bases lay outside the gene matches. The CDR3 runs 14 residues.

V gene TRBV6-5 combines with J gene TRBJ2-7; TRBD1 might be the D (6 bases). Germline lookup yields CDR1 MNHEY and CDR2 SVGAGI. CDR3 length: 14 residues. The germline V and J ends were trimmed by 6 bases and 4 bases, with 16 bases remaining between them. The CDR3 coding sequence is TGTGCCAGCAGGAAGACAGGAGCCCAATACGAGCAGTACTTC. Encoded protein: CASRKTGAQYEQYF.

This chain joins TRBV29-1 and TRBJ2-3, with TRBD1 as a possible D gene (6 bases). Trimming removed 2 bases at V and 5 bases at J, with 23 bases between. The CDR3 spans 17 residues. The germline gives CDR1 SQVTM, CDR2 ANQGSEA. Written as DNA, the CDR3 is TGCAGCGTTGAACAAACAGCGGAGACAGGCGCGGTAGATACGCAGTATTTT. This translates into CSVEQTAETGAVDTQYF.

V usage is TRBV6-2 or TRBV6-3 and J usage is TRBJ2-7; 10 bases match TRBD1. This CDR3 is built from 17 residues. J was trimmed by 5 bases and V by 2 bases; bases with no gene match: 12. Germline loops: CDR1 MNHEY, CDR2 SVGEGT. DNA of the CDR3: TGTGCCAGCAGTTACATTGCCGGGACAGGGGCATTCGACGAGCAGTACTTC. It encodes CASSYIAGTGAFDEQYF.

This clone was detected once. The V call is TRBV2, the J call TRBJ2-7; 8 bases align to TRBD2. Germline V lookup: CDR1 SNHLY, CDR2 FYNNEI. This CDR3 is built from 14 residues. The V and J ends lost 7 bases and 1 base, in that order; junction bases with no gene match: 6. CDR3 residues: CASNAASGSYEQYF. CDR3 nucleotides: TGTGCCAGCAACGCGGCTAGCGGGTCCTACGAGCAGTACTTC.

The CDR3, as DNA: TGCAGCGTTGAATCGACAGGGGTTGGTGGCTACACCTTC. Encoded protein: CSVESTGVGGYTF. This rearrangement joins TRBV29-1 to TRBJ1-2; 8 bases line up with TRBD1. Germline trimming cut 2 bases from V and 7 bases from J; bases unmatched to any gene: 6. The V gene's germline CDR1 is SQVTM and CDR2 ANQGSEA. The CDR3 has 13 amino acids.

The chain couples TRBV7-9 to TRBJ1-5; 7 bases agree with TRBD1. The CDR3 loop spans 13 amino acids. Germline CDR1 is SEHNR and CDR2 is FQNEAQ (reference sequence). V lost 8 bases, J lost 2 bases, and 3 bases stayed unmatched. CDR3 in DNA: TGTGCCAGCCGACAGGGTGGCAATCAGCCCCAGCATTTT. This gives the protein CASRQGGNQPQHF.

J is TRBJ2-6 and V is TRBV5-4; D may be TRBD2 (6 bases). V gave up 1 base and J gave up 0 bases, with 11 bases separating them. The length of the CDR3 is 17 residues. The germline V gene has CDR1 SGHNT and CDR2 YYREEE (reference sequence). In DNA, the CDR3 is TGTGCCAGCAGCTTGTTGGGCGGGAACTCTGGGGCCAACGTCCTGACTTTC. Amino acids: CASSLLGGNSGANVLTF.

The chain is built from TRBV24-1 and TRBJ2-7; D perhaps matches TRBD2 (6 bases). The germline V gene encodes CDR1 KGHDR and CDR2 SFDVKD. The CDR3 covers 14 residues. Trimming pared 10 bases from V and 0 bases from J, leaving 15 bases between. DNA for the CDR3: TGTGCCACTACGTCGCGGGGAAGCTCCTACGAGCAGTACTTC. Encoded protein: CATTSRGSSYEQYF.

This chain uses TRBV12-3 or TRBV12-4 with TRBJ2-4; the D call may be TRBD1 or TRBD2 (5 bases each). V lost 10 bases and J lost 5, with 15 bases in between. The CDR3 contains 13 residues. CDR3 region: CATRPRGENIQYF. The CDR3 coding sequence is TGTGCCACCCGCCCCAGAGGGGAAAACATTCAGTACTTC.